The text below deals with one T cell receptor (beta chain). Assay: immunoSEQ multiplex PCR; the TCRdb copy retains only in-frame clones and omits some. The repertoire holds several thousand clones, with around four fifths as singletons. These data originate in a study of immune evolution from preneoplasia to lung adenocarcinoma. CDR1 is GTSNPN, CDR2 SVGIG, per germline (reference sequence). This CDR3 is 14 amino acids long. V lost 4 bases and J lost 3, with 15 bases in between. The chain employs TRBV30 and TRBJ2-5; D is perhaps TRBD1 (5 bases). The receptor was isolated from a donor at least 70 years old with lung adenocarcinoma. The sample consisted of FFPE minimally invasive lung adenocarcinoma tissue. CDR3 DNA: TGTGCCTGGAATAAACAGGTCCTAAAAGAGACCCAGTACTTC. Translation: CAWNKQVLKETQYF.